These 25 T cell receptor beta chains share one sample of origin, sequenced in a study of cytomegalovirus exposure and HLA in healthy donors. The PCR made use of 60 Vbeta and 13 Jbeta primers. Only in-frame clones appear in the TCRdb table, and some are missing; sequencing was by immunoSEQ multiplex PCR. Counted here are some 95,000 clones, just under 80% occurring once; the ten biggest clones make up roughly 3.9%. Sequencing was carried out using PBMCs. These receptors originate from a woman aged 40 to 49 in good health and CMV-seropositive.

The rearrangement links TRBV15 to TRBJ2-5; D is possibly TRBD2 (5 bases). CDR3 length: 16 residues. Germline CDR1 is LNHNV and CDR2 is YYDKDF (reference sequence). V was cut by 5 bases and J by 3 bases, with 19 bases left in between. CDR3: CATSGERSWEKETQYF. The CDR3 nucleotides are TGTGCCACCAGCGGTGAGCGGTCCTGGGAGAAAGAGACCCAGTACTTC.

The chain has TRBV10-3 and TRBJ2-2; 10 bases are a match to TRBD2. Per the germline V gene, CDR1 is ENHRY and CDR2 is SYGVKD. V trimming: 0 bases; J trimming: 0 bases; junction bases outside the gene matches: 4. The CDR3 has 18 residues. Here the CDR3 DNA reads TGTGCCATCAGTGAGTCTACTAGCGGGGTCACGAACACCGGGGAGCTGTTTTTT. This translates into CAISESTSGVTNTGELFF.

The V call is TRBV6-5, the J call TRBJ1-1; D is ambiguous. This CDR3 has 14 amino acids. V was clipped by 2 bases and J by 6 bases, with 13 bases between them. CDR1 and CDR2 (germline): MNHEY, SVGAGI. The CDR3 nucleotides read TGTGCCAGCAGTTACGATGAGTGGAGCGCTGAAGCTTTCTTT. Its protein product is CASSYDEWSAEAFF.

This clone was seen more than once but under ten times. J is TRBJ2-3 and V is TRBV7-9, with D possibly matching TRBD1 (5 bases). V was shortened by 6 bases and J by 1 base, with 14 bases between the two germline ends. This CDR3 comprises 15 residues. Germline values: CDR1 SEHNR, CDR2 FQNEAQ (reference sequence). The CDR3 here is CASSSNRFGTDTQYF. CDR3 nucleotide sequence: TGTGCCAGCAGTTCCAACAGGTTCGGCACAGATACGCAGTATTTT.

This rearrangement joins TRBV14 to TRBJ2-5; D is undetermined. V was shortened by 2 bases and J by 7 bases, with 8 bases between the two germline ends. In germline, CDR1 is SGHDN, CDR2 FVKESK. The CDR3 has 12 amino acids. CDR3 bases: TGTGCCAGCAGCCAATCGCCCGGGACCCAGTACTTC. The encoded protein is CASSQSPGTQYF.

With regard to this clone: Because the CDR3 is missing its conserved closing phenylalanine or tryptophan, this is likely a read error. The DNA is omitted, as the CDR3 cannot be located on it reliably, and the CDR3 follows TCRdb's listing. The V call is TRBV10-3, the J call TRBJ1-1. The CDR3 spans 12 amino acids, including both terminal residues. Germline CDR1 and CDR2: ENHRY and SYGVKD. The CDR3 reads CAISESGGRTHV.

The rearrangement joins TRBV5-1 to TRBJ2-5; D gene uncertain. This CDR3 region has 16 residues. V was trimmed by 2 bases and J by 0 bases, leaving 14 bases between them. Germline loops: CDR1 SGHRS, CDR2 YFSETQ. The CDR3 DNA is TGCGCCAGCAGCTTCGGCGAGGCGGAGTACCAAGAGACCCAGTACTTC. Amino acids: CASSFGEAEYQETQYF. Filled out from reference TRBV5-1 and TRBJ2-5, the complete variable domain reads KAGVTQTPRYLIKTRGQQVTLSCSPISGHRSVSWYQQTPGQGLQFLFEYFSETQRNKGNFPGRFSGRQFSNSRSEMNVSTLELGDSALYLCASSFGEAEYQETQYFGPGTRLLVL.

J is TRBJ2-3 and V is TRBV5-6, with unresolved D. V was clipped by 1 base and J by 7 bases, with 4 bases between them. This CDR3 has 11 residues. Germline V gives CDR1 SGHDT, CDR2 YYEEEE. As DNA, the CDR3 is TGTGCCAGCAGCTTGCAAAATACGCAGTATTTT. Its translation is CASSLQNTQYF.

The chain uses TRBV29-1 and TRBJ2-6; TRBD1 matches 9 bases. J was trimmed by 1 base and V by 6 bases; bases with no gene match: 4. CDR3 length: 15 amino acids. The germline gives CDR1 SQVTM, CDR2 ANQGSEA. CDR3 DNA sequence: TGCAGCGTCGGACAGGGGTTGTCTGGGGCCAACGTCCTGACTTTC. This codes for CSVGQGLSGANVLTF.

V is TRBV18 and J is TRBJ1-1; 10 bases are shared with TRBD1. The CDR3 extends over 16 amino acids. Germline loops: CDR1 KGHSH, CDR2 LQKENI. V trimming: 3 bases; J trimming: 0 bases; junction bases outside the gene matches: 4. The DNA for the CDR3 is TGTGCCAGCTCACCCGGGACAGGGGACATGAACACTGAAGCTTTCTTT. It encodes CASSPGTGDMNTEAFF.

V and J are TRBV25-1 and TRBJ2-5, with a possible D match to TRBD1 (6 bases). Germline V gene lookup returns CDR1 MGHDK and CDR2 SYGVNS. The CDR3 has 13 residues. V shed 6 bases and J shed 5 bases, with 13 bases lying between them. The CDR3 sequence: CASSAQGWETQYF. In nucleotides, the CDR3 is TGTGCCAGCAGCGCACAGGGATGGGAGACCCAGTACTTC. The full variable domain, in which reference TRBV25-1 and TRBJ2-5 provide the parts outside the CDR3, is EADIYQTPRYLVIGTGKKITLECSQTMGHDKMYWYQQDPGMELHLIHYSYGVNSTEKGDLSSESTVSRIRTEHFPLTLESARPSHTSQYLCASSAQGWETQYFGPGTRLLVL.

The J gene is TRBJ1-5, the V gene TRBV27; D possibly corresponds to TRBD1 (5 bases). Trimming pared 4 bases from V and 6 bases from J, leaving 19 bases between. CDR1 is MNHEY and CDR2 is SMNVEV in the germline V gene (reference sequence). The CDR3 sequence is 16 residues long. The CDR3 DNA reads TGTGCCAGCAGTTCCCTCGGGGGTGAGGGTGGTCAGCCCCAGCATTTT. Translated, it gives CASSSLGGEGGQPQHF.

This clone has a handful of counts. The chain recombines TRBV15 with TRBJ2-5; TRBD1 agrees at 9 bases. This CDR3 has 16 residues. J was trimmed by 4 bases and V by 5 bases; bases with no gene match: 11. Germline V CDR1 and CDR2: LNHNV, YYDKDF (reference sequence). DNA for the CDR3: TGTGCCACCAGCGGCCGCTTTACGGGACAGGGAGAGACCCAGTACTTC. It codes for CATSGRFTGQGETQYF.

This clone was seen just once. The rearrangement uses TRBV7-6 and TRBJ2-7, with 12 bases lining up with TRBD2. CDR3 length equals 15 residues. Germline CDR1 is SGHVS and CDR2 is FNYEAQ. After removal of 5 bases from V and 3 bases from J, the junction contained 5 bases not matched to a gene. DNA for the CDR3: TGTGCCAGCAGCCCTCTAGCGGGGGGGAACTACGAGCAGTACTTC. Amino acids: CASSPLAGGNYEQYF.

The rearrangement joins TRBV6-1 to TRBJ2-3; 8 bases fit TRBD2. From germline, CDR1 is MNHNS and CDR2 SASEGT. This CDR3 comprises 15 residues. Trimming at V came to 0 bases and at J to 2 bases, leaving 1 base not matched to a gene. CDR3 protein: CASSEASGVTDTQYF. In nucleotides, the CDR3 is TGTGCCAGCAGTGAAGCTAGCGGGGTCACAGATACGCAGTATTTT.

The V call is TRBV7-3, the J call TRBJ2-3; 9 bases map to TRBD1. This CDR3 region has 17 residues. Germline V gene lookup returns CDR1 SGHTA and CDR2 FQGTGA. After removal of 4 bases from V and 0 bases from J, the junction contained 8 bases not matched to a gene. This chain's CDR3 is CASSSSGQGSSTDTQYF. CDR3 coding DNA: TGTGCCAGCAGCTCGTCGGGACAGGGATCAAGCACAGATACGCAGTATTTT.

The chain uses TRBV2 and TRBJ2-5; 9 bases match TRBD1. The ends lost 6 bases at V and 4 bases at J; junction bases unmatched: 6. The CDR3 spans 14 residues. Germline CDR1 SNHLY, CDR2 FYNNEI. The CDR3 is CASREQGAGETQYF. The CDR3 DNA reads as TGTGCCAGCAGAGAACAGGGGGCGGGAGAGACCCAGTACTTC.

The rearrangement uses TRBV5-4 and TRBJ2-5; TRBD2 agrees at 12 bases. The V gene's germline CDR1 is SGHNT and CDR2 YYREEE (reference sequence). The CDR3 is 15 residues long. J gave up 2 bases and V 4 bases, and 3 bases lay outside the gene matches. The CDR3 reads CASSKGTSGQETQYF. The CDR3 DNA sequence: TGTGCCAGCAGCAAAGGGACTAGCGGGCAAGAGACCCAGTACTTC.

V and J are TRBV5-6 and TRBJ1-1, with D perhaps TRBD1 (5 bases). The germline CDR1 and CDR2 sequences are SGHDT and YYEEEE. The CDR3 loop spans 17 amino acids. V gave up 1 base and J gave up 0 bases, with 16 bases separating them. In DNA form, the CDR3 reads TGTGCCAGCAGCTTGTGGGGATTGACAGTTATGAACACTGAAGCTTTCTTT. Translating gives CASSLWGLTVMNTEAFF.

This rearrangement joins TRBV11-2 to TRBJ1-1; D gene unclear. The germline V gene has CDR1 SGHAT and CDR2 FQNNGV. V shed 1 base and J shed 6 bases, with 12 bases lying between them. The CDR3 extends over 14 amino acids. The CDR3 region is CASSLGLRVPEAFF. The CDR3 region has the DNA TGTGCCAGCAGCTTAGGTTTACGGGTTCCTGAAGCTTTCTTT.

The chain employs TRBV19 and TRBJ1-5; 8 bases line up with TRBD1. The germline V gene encodes CDR1 LNHDA and CDR2 SQIVND (reference sequence). After removal of 6 bases from V and 7 bases from J, the junction contained 11 bases not matched to a gene. This CDR3 spans 15 amino acids. The CDR3 sequence is CASRAGGAFGQPQHF. In nucleotides, the CDR3 is TGTGCCAGTAGGGCAGGGGGCGCGTTTGGGCAGCCCCAGCATTTT.

The chain employs TRBV18 and TRBJ2-3; D possibly corresponds to TRBD1 (6 bases). The germline V and J ends were trimmed by 3 bases and 3 bases, with 13 bases remaining between them. This CDR3 spans 15 amino acids. From germline, CDR1 is KGHSH and CDR2 LQKENI. The DNA of the CDR3 is TGTGCCAGCTCACCGAGTCAGGGGCGTACAGATACGCAGTATTTT. This encodes CASSPSQGRTDTQYF.

As regards this clone: Its ends do not fully match the called genes, so a read error is possible. This rearrangement joins TRBV7-9 to TRBJ2-1, with 10 bases that match TRBD2. The CDR3 is made up of 15 amino acids. Germline CDR1 and CDR2: SEHNR and FQNEAQ (reference sequence). CDR3 DNA: TGTTCCAGCAGCGGGACTAGCGAGACCTACAATGAGCAGTTCTTC. Translated, it gives CSSSGTSETYNEQFF.

This chain uses TRBV28 with TRBJ1-2, with 9 bases lining up with TRBD1. This CDR3 spans 14 amino acids. V gave up 3 bases and J gave up 6 bases; unmatched junction bases: 5. Looked up from germline, CDR1 is MDHEN and CDR2 is SYDVKM. CDR3 coding DNA: TGTGCCAGCAGTTTTGGGGGGACAGGGCATGGCTACACCTTC. Translated: CASSFGGTGHGYTF.

The chain combines TRBV7-3 with TRBJ2-7, with D perhaps TRBD2 (7 bases). Per the germline V gene, CDR1 is SGHTA and CDR2 is FQGTGA. Trimming took off 3 bases at V and 3 bases at J, with 18 bases between the two ends. This CDR3 contains 16 residues. In nucleotides, the CDR3 is TGTGCCAGCAGCTTTGGGGGGGGCCCAGATGTCTACGAGCAGTACTTC. It encodes CASSFGGGPDVYEQYF.